The clone carrying this T cell receptor (beta chain) has only one observation. Its antigen is still unknown. These data are taken from a study of T cells in narcolepsy. In the study overall: Healthy controls were enrolled alongside patients with narcolepsy type 1 or type 2. Points from the study as a whole: Healthy controls reportedly lacked the autoreactive clonotypes serially found in patients' blood.

Method: immunoSEQ multiplex PCR; TCRdb's copy keeps in-frame clones and lacks some. The sample holds 37,000 or so clones, approximately 85% seen once. Trimming stripped 0 bases from V and 5 bases from J, with 8 bases between. The CDR3 extends over 13 amino acids. Germline values: CDR1 SGDLS, CDR2 YYNGEE. The V and J genes are TRBV9 and TRBJ1-2; D is possibly TRBD1 (6 bases). Material for sequencing was CD45RA- memory CD4+ T cells from PBMCs. This clonotype originated in a human donor with narcolepsy. CDR3 loop: CASSVARGYGYTF. CDR3 DNA sequence: TGTGCCAGCAGCGTAGCGAGGGGGTATGGCTACACCTTC. The full variable domain, in which reference TRBV9 and TRBJ1-2 provide the parts outside the CDR3, is DSGVTQTPKHLITATGQRVTLRCSPRSGDLSVYWYQQSLDQGLQFLIQYYNGEERAKGNILERFSAQQFPDLHSELNLSSLELGDSALYFCASSVARGYGYTFGSGTRLTVV.